This T cell receptor (beta chain) was profiled in a study of blood T cell repertoires in COVID-19. Using immunoSEQ multiplex PCR, the repertoire was profiled, and TCRdb retains in-frame clones only, with some absent. Among 260,000 or so clones listed, approximately 84% were seen once. Germline assignment: CDR1 MNHEY and CDR2 SVGAGI. Germline trimming cut 7 bases from V and 7 bases from J; bases unmatched to any gene: 10. This CDR3 spans 15 amino acids. The rearrangement links TRBV6-5 to TRBJ2-2; TRBD1 matches at 9 bases. This clonotype was obtained from a human donor in a cohort sampled during active COVID-19. Sequencing input: peripheral blood. The CDR3 DNA follows: TGTGCCAGCAATAGGGACAGGGCGTTGTTCGGGGAGCTGTTTTTT. This translates into CASNRDRALFGELFF.